A selection of T cell receptor beta chains follows, all from one sample in a study of T cell responses to AZD1222 COVID-19 vaccine. Measured with immunoSEQ multiplex PCR; TCRdb has only the in-frame clones, and not every one. The data hold 110,000 or so clones, with around 89% observed a single time. Here the sequenced sample was peripheral blood, taken on day 0 of AZD1222 vaccination. All receptors derive from an adult in good health. Each CDR3 is given with its conserved first and last residue. A D gene is named only where the DNA matches it firmly. Size is omitted from some rows. Given values are once, few, many or a class for expanded clones.

TRBJ2-2	once	TRBD1	TRBV6-5	CASNLGQGNTGELFF	TGTGCCAGCAACCTAGGACAGGGGAACACCGGGGAGCTGTTTTTT
TRBJ1-4	NA	NA	TRBV7-8	CASSLVGRLMEKLFF	TGTGCCAGCAGCTTGGTGGGGCGGCTTATGGAAAAACTGTTTTTT
TRBJ2-1	once	TRBD2	TRBV5-1	CASSEAGGGYNEQFF	TGCGCCAGCAGCGAAGCGGGAGGGGGATACAATGAGCAGTTCTTC
TRBJ1-1	NA	TRBD1	TRBV10-1	CASSAGTDSRTEAFF	TGCGCCAGCAGCGCCGGGACAGATTCGCGAACTGAAGCTTTCTTT
TRBJ1-4	NA	NA	TRBV7-9	CASSLVQSNEKLFF	TGTGCCAGCAGCTTAGTACAGAGTAATGAAAAACTGTTTTTT
TRBJ2-7	NA	TRBD2	TRBV18	CASSPPKGTSGGEQYF	TGTGCCAGCTCACCACCGAAGGGGACTAGCGGCGGGGAGCAGTACTTC
TRBJ2-5	NA	TRBD1	TRBV7-2	CASSPGGGEETQYF	TGTGCCAGCAGCCCAGGGGGCGGGGAAGAGACCCAGTACTTC
TRBJ2-3	NA	TRBD2	TRBV7-2	CASSSGLATDTQYF	TGTGCCAGCAGTTCCGGACTAGCCACAGATACGCAGTATTTT
TRBJ2-3	NA	NA	TRBV19	CASSIGFGGGDTQYF	TGTGCCAGTAGTATAGGGTTTGGGGGAGGAGATACGCAGTATTTT
TRBJ1-3	few	NA	TRBV27	CASSKLSTGNTIYF	TGTGCCAGTTCTAAGCTTTCCACTGGAAACACCATATATTTT
TRBJ2-2	once	NA	TRBV7-2	CASQFGNTGELFF	TGTGCCAGCCAATTTGGGAACACCGGGGAGCTGTTTTTT
TRBJ1-2	NA	NA	TRBV5-1	CASSFALGDYGYTF	TGCGCCAGCAGCTTCGCCCTAGGGGACTATGGCTACACCTTC
TRBJ1-1	once	NA	TRBV5-3	CARYQNTEAFF	TGTGCCAGATATCAGAACACTGAAGCTTTCTTT
TRBJ2-7	once	NA	TRBV6-5	CASSYSVPDGAYEQYF	TGTGCCAGCAGTTACTCTGTCCCGGATGGGGCCTACGAGCAGTACTTC
TRBJ2-3	NA	TRBD1	TRBV6-1	CASSEGRGRDTQYF	TGTGCCAGCAGTGAAGGCAGGGGGCGAGATACGCAGTATTTT
TRBJ2-1	NA	TRBD2	TRBV25-1	CASSTETSGIFVYNEQFF	TGTGCCAGCAGTACCGAGACTAGCGGGATTTTTGTATACAATGAGCAGTTCTTC